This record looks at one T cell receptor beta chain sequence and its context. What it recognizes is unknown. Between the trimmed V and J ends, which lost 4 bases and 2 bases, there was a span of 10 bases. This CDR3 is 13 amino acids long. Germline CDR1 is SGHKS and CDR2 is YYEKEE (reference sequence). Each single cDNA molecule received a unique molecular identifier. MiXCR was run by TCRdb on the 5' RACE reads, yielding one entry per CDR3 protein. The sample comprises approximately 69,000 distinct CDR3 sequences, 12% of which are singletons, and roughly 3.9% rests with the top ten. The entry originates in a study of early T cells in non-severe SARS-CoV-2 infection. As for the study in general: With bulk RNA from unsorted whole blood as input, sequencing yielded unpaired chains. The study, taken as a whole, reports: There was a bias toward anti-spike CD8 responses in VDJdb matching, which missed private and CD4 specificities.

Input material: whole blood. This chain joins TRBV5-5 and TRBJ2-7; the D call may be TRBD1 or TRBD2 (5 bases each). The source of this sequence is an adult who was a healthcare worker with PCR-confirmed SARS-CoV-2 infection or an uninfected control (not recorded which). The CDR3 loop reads CASSMLGAYEQYF. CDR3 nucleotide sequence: TGTGCCAGCAGCATGTTGGGGGCCTACGAGCAGTACTTC.